This TCR beta chain was observed in a study of patients and donors after allogeneic stem cell transplantation. V was trimmed by 0 bases and J by 6 bases, leaving 12 bases between them. The CDR3 loop spans 15 amino acids. Germline V CDR1 and CDR2: SGHRS, YFSETQ. MiXCR, run by TCRdb on the RT-PCR reads, gives a single entry per CDR3 protein. Among roughly 250,000 distinct CDR3 sequences listed, 11% to 15% were seen once. V is TRBV5-1 and J is TRBJ1-4; the D is unclear. The sequenced sample was blood, either unsorted or a sorted T cell fraction (not recorded which). The sequence derives from a human donor who was either an allogeneic HSCT recipient or a stem cell or donor lymphocyte infusion donor (not recorded which). It is not recorded whose cells these are; they may come from a transplant donor. The DNA of the CDR3 is TGCGCCAGCAGCTTGGTTGGGAAGGCCCATGAAAAACTGTTTTTT. Its translation is CASSLVGKAHEKLFF.